The clone carrying this TCR beta chain occurred a few times. The data were produced by immunoSEQ multiplex PCR, yet TCRdb's version contains in-frame clones alone and is incomplete. The table lists 2,100,000 or so clones, approximately 96% of them singletons. The data derive from a study of shared clonotypes between healthy human individuals. CD4+ cells were split into CD45RA+ naive and CD45RA-negative memory subsets. The CDR3 is 15 amino acids. The germline CDR1 and CDR2 sequences are SGHDT and YYEEEE. V was clipped by 4 bases and J by 1 base; unmatched bases: 5. This clonotype originated in a man aged 18 to 29 in good health. The sample comprised naive CD4+ T cells sorted from blood. Sample subset: CD45RA+ positively selected. V usage is TRBV5-6 and J usage is TRBJ2-1, with TRBD2 identical over 7 bases. The CDR3 region is CASSRRSGSYNEQFF. CDR3 in DNA: TGTGCCAGCAGCCGTCGTAGCGGGTCCTACAATGAGCAGTTCTTC.